Included here is one TCR beta chain sequence, with context. This sample was included in a study of shared T cell receptors in the human thymus. The data were produced by immunoSEQ multiplex PCR, yet TCRdb's version contains in-frame clones alone and is incomplete. The sample contains approximately 730,000 clones, approximately 83% of which appear only once. Germline trimming cut 2 bases from V and 3 bases from J; bases unmatched to any gene: 7. This CDR3 region has 15 residues. Germline V gene lookup returns CDR1 SGHVS and CDR2 FQNEAQ. Separately, the same data were catalogued under a study of human thymus T cells. That work contributes: Donation was from healthy Finnish infants who were having corrective surgery that addressed congenital heart defects. Thymus pieces cut out during corrective heart surgery were the tissue that was used. Thymic and blood repertoires showed apparently biased V and J gene usage. Unrelated individuals had highly overlapping thymic repertoires, as reported in related research.

This chain links TRBV7-8 with TRBJ2-7, with 7 bases matching TRBD1. The sequencing input was thymocytes. This receptor was identified in a girl under three years old with a congenital heart defect. CDR3 DNA: TGTGCCAGCAGCTTAAATGGGACAGTGGGCTACGAGCAGTACTTC. As protein: CASSLNGTVGYEQYF.